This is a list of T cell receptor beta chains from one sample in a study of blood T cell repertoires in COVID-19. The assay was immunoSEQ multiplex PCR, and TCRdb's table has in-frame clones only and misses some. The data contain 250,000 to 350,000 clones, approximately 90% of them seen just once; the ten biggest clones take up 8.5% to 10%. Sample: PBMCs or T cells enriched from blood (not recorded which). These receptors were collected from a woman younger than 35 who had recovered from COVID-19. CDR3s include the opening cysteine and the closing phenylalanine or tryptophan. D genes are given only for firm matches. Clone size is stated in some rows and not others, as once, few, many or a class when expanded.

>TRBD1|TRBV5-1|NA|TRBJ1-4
TGCGCCAGCAGCTTGGAGGGGGCAGGGGAAAAACTGTTTTTT
CASSLEGAGEKLFF
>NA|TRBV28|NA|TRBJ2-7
TGTGCCAGTAGGCCGGGGAGACGGGGCTACGAGCAGTACTTC
CASRPGRRGYEQYF
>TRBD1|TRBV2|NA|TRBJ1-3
TGTGCCAGCAGTGATCCGGGACAGGGAGCTGGAAACACCATATATTTT
CASSDPGQGAGNTIYF
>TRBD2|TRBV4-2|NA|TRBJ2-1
TGTGCCAGCAGCCAAGACCCCTCCCGGGCGGGGGTTGCTACGGATGAGCAGTTCTTC
CASSQDPSRAGVATDEQFF
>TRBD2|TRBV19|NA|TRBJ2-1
TGTGCCAGTAGTGGACTAGCGGTCTCCTACAATGAGCAGTTCTTC
CASSGLAVSYNEQFF
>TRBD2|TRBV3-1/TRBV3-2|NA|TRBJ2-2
TGTGCCAGCAGCCTCCCTGGGGTTATTGGACTAGCGGGAAGGGCCGGGGAGCTGTTTTTT
CASSLPGVIGLAGRAGELFF
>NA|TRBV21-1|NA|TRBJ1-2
TGTGCCAGCAGCAAGTTGACTGGTGGCTACACCTTC
CASSKLTGGYTF
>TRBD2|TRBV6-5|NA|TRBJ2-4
TGTGCCAGCAGTTACGGGAGGGCCACGGCCAAAAACATTCAGTACTTC
CASSYGRATAKNIQYF
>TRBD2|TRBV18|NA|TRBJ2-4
TGTGCCAGCTCACAAGCGGGATTTGCCAAAAACATTCAGTACTTC
CASSQAGFAKNIQYF
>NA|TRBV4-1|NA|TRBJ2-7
TGCGCCAGCAGCCGGGGACTCGGGCCGGGGACCTACGAGCAGTACTTC
CASSRGLGPGTYEQYF
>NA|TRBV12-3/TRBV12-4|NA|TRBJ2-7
TGTGCCAGCAGTTTCATCGGCTCCTACGAGCAGTACTTC
CASSFIGSYEQYF
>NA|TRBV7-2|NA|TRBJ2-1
TGTGCCAGCAGCGCCGACAGACACAATGAGCAGTTCTTC
CASSADRHNEQFF
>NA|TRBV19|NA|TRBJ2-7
TGTGCCAGTAGTAGTTGGAGCACCCCGTCCGGGCAGTACTTC
CASSSWSTPSGQYF
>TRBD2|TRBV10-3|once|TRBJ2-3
TGTGCCATCAGAGTAGCGGGAGCTGTTACAGATACGCAGTATTTT
CAIRVAGAVTDTQYF
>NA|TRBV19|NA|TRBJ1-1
TGTGCCAGTACGGAGACAGGCATGAACACTGAAGCTTTCTTT
CASTETGMNTEAFF
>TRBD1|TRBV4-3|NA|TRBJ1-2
TGCGCCAGCAGCCCCAAGACAGGGAGCTATGGCTACACCTTC
CASSPKTGSYGYTF
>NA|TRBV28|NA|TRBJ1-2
TGTGCCAGCAGTTTAGGTAACAGGGTTGGCTACACCTTC
CASSLGNRVGYTF
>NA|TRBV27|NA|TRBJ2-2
TGTGCCAGCAGTTTCGAACAGGGTAGGACCGGGGAGCTGTTTTTT
CASSFEQGRTGELFF
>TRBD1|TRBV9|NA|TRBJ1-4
TGTGCCAGCAGCGCGGACTTGACAGGGATACGAGAAAAACTGTTTTTT
CASSADLTGIREKLFF
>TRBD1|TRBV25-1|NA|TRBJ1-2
TGTGCCAGCAGTGCTAACAGGGGACCCCCCTATGGCTACACCTTC
CASSANRGPPYGYTF
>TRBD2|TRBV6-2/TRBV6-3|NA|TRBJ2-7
TGTGCCAGCAGTCGTCCCGGGGGGGCGGCAAACTACGAGCAGTACTTC
CASSRPGGAANYEQYF
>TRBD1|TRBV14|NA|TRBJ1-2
TGTGCCAGCAGCCAAGCCATAGGGACAGGGGGCTATGGCTACACCTTC
CASSQAIGTGGYGYTF
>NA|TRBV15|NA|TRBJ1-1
TGTGCCACCAGCAGACAGGCCACTGAAGCTTTCTTT
CATSRQATEAFF
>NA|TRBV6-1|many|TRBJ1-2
TGTGCCAGCAGTGAAAGGACAGCAACTGGCTACACCTTC
CASSERTATGYTF
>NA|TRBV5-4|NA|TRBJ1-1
TGTGCCAGCAGCTTGGAGGACAGAGCTATGAACACTGAAGCTTTCTTT
CASSLEDRAMNTEAFF
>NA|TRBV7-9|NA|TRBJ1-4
TGTGCCAGCAGCTTAGCAGGGGGTGAAGAAAAACTGTTTTTT
CASSLAGGEEKLFF
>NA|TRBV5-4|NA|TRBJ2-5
TGTGCCAGCAGGGCCGGGACTCAAGAGACCCAGTACTTC
CASRAGTQETQYF
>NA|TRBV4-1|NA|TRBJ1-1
TGCGCCAGCAGCCAAGTTCCAGGGGCCAACACTGAAGCTTTCTTT
CASSQVPGANTEAFF
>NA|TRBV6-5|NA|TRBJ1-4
TGTGCCAGCAGCCGGGAACGTCAGGGGGAAAAACTGTTTTTT
CASSRERQGEKLFF
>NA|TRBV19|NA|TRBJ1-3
TGTGCCAGTAGTATCGGGATCCCTGGAAACACCATATATTTT
CASSIGIPGNTIYF
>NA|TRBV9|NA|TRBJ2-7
TGTGCCAGCAGCGTAGAGGACTCTGGTCGGGACGAGCAGTACTTC
CASSVEDSGRDEQYF
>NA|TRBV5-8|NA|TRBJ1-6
TGTGCCAGCAGCTTCGGACAGCTATATAATTCACCCCTCCACTTT
CASSFGQLYNSPLHF
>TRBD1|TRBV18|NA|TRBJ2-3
TGTGCCAGCTCCAGGGGGCGGGCAGATACGCAGTATTTT
CASSRGRADTQYF
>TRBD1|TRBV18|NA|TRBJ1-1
TGTGCCAGCTCACCAGACAGGGAGAACACTGAAGCTTTCTTT
CASSPDRENTEAFF
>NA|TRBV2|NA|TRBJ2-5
TGTGCCAGCAGTCCGGACAGCCAAGAGACCCAGTACTTC
CASSPDSQETQYF
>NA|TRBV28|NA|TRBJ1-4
TGTGCCAGCTGCCCGGGGGGTACTAATGAAAAACTGTTTTTT
CASCPGGTNEKLFF
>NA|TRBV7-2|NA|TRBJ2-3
TGTGCCAGCAGCTTAGTCGATGGGAGTGCAGATACGCAGTATTTT
CASSLVDGSADTQYF
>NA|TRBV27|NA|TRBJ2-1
TGTGCCAGCAGGGGGGGACAGAGGGCGAACAATGAGCAGTTCTTC
CASRGGQRANNEQFF
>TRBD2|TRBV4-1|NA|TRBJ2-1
TGCGCCAGCAGCCAATTGGGACTAGCGGACTACAATGAGCAGTTCTTC
CASSQLGLADYNEQFF
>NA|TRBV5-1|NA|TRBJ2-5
TGCGCCAGCAGCTTGGGTGACAGCCAAGAGACCCAGTACTTC
CASSLGDSQETQYF
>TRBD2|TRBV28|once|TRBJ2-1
TGTGCCAGCAGCCAAGGACTAGCGGGGTACAATGAGCAGTTCTTC
CASSQGLAGYNEQFF
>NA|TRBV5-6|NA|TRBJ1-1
TGTGCCAGCAGCTTGGATTTGGGAGGGATGGGGACTGAAGCTTTCTTT
CASSLDLGGMGTEAFF
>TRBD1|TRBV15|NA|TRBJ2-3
TGTGCCACCAGCAGATTGACAGGGAACACAGATACGCAGTATTTT
CATSRLTGNTDTQYF
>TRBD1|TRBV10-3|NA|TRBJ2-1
TGTGCCATCAATAGGGACAGGGACGTCAATGAGCAGTTCTTC
CAINRDRDVNEQFF
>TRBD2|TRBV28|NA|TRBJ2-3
TGTGCCAGCAGTTTTCTTTCGTCACTAGCGGGAGGCTCTGACACAGATACGCAGTATTTT
CASSFLSSLAGGSDTDTQYF
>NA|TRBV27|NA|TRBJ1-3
TGTGCCACCAAAAGGGCGGGGAATTCAAACACCATATATTTT
CATKRAGNSNTIYF
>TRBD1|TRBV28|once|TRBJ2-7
TGTGCCAGCAGATCCCCCGGGACAGCAAACTACGAGCAGTACTTC
CASRSPGTANYEQYF
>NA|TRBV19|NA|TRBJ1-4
TGTGCCAGTAGTGGTTTCGCGGGGTCAACTAATGAAAAACTGTTTTTT
CASSGFAGSTNEKLFF
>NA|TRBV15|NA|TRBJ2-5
TGTGCCACCAGCATTCCTTACGGGGTACTTGAAGAGACCCAGTACTTC
CATSIPYGVLEETQYF
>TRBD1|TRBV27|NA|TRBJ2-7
TGTGCCAGCAGTCCACACTACCCCGGACAGGGGACTCGAGAGCAGTACTTC
CASSPHYPGQGTREQYF
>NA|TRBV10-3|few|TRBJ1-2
TGTGCCATAGGCGAAGGTGGAGGGAATGGCTACACCTTC
CAIGEGGGNGYTF
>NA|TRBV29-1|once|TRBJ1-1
TGCAGCGCACTTCAGGATCTGAACACTGAAGCTTTCTTT
CSALQDLNTEAFF
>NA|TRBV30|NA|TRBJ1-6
TGTGCCTGGAGGAGCGGGGTTATAGACTCCTATAATTCACCCCTCCACTTT
CAWRSGVIDSYNSPLHF
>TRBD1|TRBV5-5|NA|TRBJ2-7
TGTGCCAGCAGCGGGGGACAGGGGCTCTACGAGCAGTACTTC
CASSGGQGLYEQYF
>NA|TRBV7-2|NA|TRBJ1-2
TGTGCCAGCAGCTTAGATGGCGGCGGGATCTATGGCTACACCTTC
CASSLDGGGIYGYTF
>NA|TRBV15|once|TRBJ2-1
TGTGCCACTTCCGGTGGTGCTCTAGCCTCCTACAATGAGCAGTTCTTC
CATSGGALASYNEQFF
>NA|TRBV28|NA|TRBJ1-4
TGTGCCAGCAGCCCTACCCCTGGACAAGGGGAAAAACTGTTTTTT
CASSPTPGQGEKLFF
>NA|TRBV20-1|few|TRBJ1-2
TGCAGTGCTAGTGAGACAGAGAACTATGGCTACACCTTC
CSASETENYGYTF